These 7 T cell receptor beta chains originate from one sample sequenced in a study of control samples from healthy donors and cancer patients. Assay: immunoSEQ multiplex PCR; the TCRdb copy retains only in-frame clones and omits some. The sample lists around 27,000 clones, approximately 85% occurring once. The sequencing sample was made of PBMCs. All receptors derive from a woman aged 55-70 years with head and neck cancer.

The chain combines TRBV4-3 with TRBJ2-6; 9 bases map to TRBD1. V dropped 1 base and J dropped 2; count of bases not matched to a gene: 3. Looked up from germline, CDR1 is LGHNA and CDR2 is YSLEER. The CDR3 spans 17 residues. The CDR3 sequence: CASSQARQGAGANVLTF. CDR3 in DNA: TGCGCCAGCAGCCAAGCAAGACAGGGGGCTGGGGCCAACGTCCTGACTTTC.

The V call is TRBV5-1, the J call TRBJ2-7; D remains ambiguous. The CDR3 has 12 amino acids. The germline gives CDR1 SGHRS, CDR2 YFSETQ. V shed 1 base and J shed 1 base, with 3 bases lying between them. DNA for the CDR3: TGCGCCAGCAGCTTGAGTTCCTACGAGCAGTACTTC. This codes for CASSLSSYEQYF.

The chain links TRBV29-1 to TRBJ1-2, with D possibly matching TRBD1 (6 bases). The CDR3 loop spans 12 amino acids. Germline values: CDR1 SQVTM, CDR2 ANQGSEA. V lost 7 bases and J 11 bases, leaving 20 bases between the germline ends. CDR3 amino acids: CSDNRDGGRYTF. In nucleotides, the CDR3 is TGCAGCGATAACAGGGACGGTGGTCGGTACACCTTC.

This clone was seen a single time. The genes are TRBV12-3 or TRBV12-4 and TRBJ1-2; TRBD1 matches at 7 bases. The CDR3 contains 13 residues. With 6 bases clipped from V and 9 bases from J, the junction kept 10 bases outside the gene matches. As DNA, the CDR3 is TGTGCCAGCAGCCCTGACAGGGCTTGGAGCTACACCTTC. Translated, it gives CASSPDRAWSYTF.

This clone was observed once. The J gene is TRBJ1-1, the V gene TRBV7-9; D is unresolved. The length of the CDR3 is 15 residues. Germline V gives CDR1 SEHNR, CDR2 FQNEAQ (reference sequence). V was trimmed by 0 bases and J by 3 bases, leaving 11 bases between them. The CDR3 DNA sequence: TGTGCCAGCAGCTTAGCCAGCACGGCGCACACTGAAGCTTTCTTT. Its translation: CASSLASTAHTEAFF. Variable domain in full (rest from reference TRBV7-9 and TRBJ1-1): DTGVSQNPRHKITKRGQNVTFRCDPISEHNRLYWYRQTLGQGPEFLTYFQNEAQLEKSRLLSDRFSAERPKGSFSTLEIQRTEQGDSAMYLCASSLASTAHTEAFFGQGTRLTVV.

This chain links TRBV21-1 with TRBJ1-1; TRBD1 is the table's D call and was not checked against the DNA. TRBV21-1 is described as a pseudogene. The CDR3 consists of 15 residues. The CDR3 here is CASSKASDPRTEAFF. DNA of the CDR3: TGTGCCAGCAGCAAAGCTTCAGACCCCAGGACTGAAGCTTTCTTT.

CDR3 in amino acids: CASSLGLTGDSGNTIYF. CDR3 nucleotide sequence: TGCGCCAGCAGCTTGGGACTTACAGGGGACTCTGGAAACACCATATATTTT. The chain recombines TRBV5-1 with TRBJ1-3, with 7 bases aligning to TRBD1. Germline V gene sequence: CDR1 SGHRS, CDR2 YFSETQ. The CDR3 runs to 17 residues. V lost 0 bases, J lost 0 bases, and 6 bases stayed unmatched.